This TCR beta chain was sequenced during a study of T cells after yellow fever vaccination. Across the whole study: The fractions with low cell numbers were processed using SMART-Seq v4 Ultra Low Input.

To note about this clonotype: Its antigen is as yet unknown.

5'RACE template switching produced TCR cDNA carrying a universal primer site and UMIs. MiXCR, run by TCRdb on the 5' RACE reads, gives a single entry per CDR3 protein. The sample lists about 74,000 distinct CDR3 sequences, approximately 7% occurring once. Study outcomes and limitations: Repertoires obtained by FACS sorting could include abundant clonotypes that entered as contaminants from the bulk population. Most primary-vaccination clones reappeared after the booster (around 95% CD4, around 88% CD8).

The TCR originated in a man younger than 35 who received the YFV17D yellow fever vaccine. Sequenced here: CD8+ T cells sorted from PBMCs, sampled more than 4 days after the first yellow fever vaccination.

The CDR3 reads CASSQRQGWVHEQYF. The CDR3 bases are TGTGCCAGCAGCCAGCGACAGGGTTGGGTTCACGAGCAGTACTTC. This chain connects TRBV3-1 to TRBJ2-7; TRBD1 aligns across 7 bases. Germline values: CDR1 LGHDT, CDR2 YNNKEL (reference sequence). J was trimmed by 5 bases and V by 3 bases; bases with no gene match: 10. This CDR3 spans 15 amino acids.